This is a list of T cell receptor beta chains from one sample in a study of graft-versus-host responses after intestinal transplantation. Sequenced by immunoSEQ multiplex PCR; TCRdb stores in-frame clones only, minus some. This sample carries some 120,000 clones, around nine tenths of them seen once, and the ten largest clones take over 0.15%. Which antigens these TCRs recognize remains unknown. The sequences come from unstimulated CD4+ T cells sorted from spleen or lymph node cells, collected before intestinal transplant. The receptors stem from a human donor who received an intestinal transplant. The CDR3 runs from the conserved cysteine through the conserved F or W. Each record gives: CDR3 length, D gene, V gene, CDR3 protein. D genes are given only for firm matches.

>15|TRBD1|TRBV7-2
CASSTAGTGNNEQFF
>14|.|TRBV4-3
CASSQEYSGNTIYF
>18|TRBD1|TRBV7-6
CASSFRGQGASQGNEQFF
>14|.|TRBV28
CASSRVGGLETQYF
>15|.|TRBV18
CASSPTSTDYNEQFF
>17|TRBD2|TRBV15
CATSRSTSGITKNIQYF
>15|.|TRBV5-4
CASGKQGVTTDTQYF
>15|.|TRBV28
CASSVRGTAPYEQYF
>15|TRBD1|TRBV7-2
CASSLGDSINQPQHF
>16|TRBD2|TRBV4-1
CASSQGGLAGGETQYF
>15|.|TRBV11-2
CASSLDLSGGYEQYF
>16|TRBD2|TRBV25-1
CASSEWRTSEQETQYF
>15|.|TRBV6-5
CASSYSTGNTGELFF
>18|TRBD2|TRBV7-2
CASSLTFFVAGGQTEQFF
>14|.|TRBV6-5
CASTPGRGFYGYTF
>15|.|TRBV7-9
CASSRGLLGGETQYF
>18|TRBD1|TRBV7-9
CASSLAGGGRSYNSPLHF
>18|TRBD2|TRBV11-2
CASSLGLAGVPSTDTQYF
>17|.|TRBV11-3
CASSLVSLAGGDNEQFF
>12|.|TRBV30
CAWSVYFNEQFF
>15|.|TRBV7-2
CASSRQEISGNTIYF
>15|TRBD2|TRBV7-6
CASSISGGATDTQYF
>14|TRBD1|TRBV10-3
CAIRDRGLNTEAFF
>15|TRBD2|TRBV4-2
CASSQLAGGTYEQYF
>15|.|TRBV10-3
CAILGRGSDPYEQYF
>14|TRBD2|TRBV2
CASSERDYSYEQYF
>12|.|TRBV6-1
CASNLAQETQYF
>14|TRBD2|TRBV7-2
CASSLRGGINEQFF
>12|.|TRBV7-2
CASSFPGLWAFF
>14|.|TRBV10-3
CAISSILAKNIQYF
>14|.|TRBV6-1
CASSETITSYEQYF
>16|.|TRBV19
CASSIYSGLSYNEQFF
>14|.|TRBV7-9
CASRDLGSGNTIYF
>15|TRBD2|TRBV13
CASSLAGGRANEQFF
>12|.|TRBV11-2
CASSLMGGTIYF
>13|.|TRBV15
CATSSLNNSPLHF
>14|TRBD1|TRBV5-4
CASSLDRGLKGAFF
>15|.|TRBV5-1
CASSSNGVSYNEQFF
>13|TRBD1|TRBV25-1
CASRGQIQETQYF
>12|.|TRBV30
CAWDRNYNEQFF
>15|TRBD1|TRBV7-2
CASSLGGQGTTEAFF
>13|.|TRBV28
CASSPGQNTEAFF
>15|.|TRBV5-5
CASSYYWTGWNEQFF
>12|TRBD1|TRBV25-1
CASSEYRTGQFF
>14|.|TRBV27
CASRKQGTSQGYTF
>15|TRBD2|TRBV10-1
CASSDVAGGRETQYF
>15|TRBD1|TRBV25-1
CASSEAGTGGRKLFF
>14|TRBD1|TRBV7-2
CASSTWTGVGEQYF
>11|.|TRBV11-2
CASSLDSEQYF
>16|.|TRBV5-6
CASSPMGGAKEETQYF
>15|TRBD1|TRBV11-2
CASSSGQGALFPLHF
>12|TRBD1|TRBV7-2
CASSSLTGGGYF